This TCR beta chain emerged from a study of human T cells and chemical hapten exposure. Study outcomes and limitations: As the donors had alopecia, their immune response may differ from healthy people's.

This clonotype was seen many times. Its antigen remains unidentified. V gave up 1 base and J gave up 1 base, with 11 bases separating them. The CDR3 is made up of 15 amino acids. Germline V lookup: CDR1 SGHRS, CDR2 YFSETQ. MiXCR, applied by TCRdb to the RACE reads, yields one record per CDR3 protein. This sample yields roughly 380,000 distinct CDR3 sequences, of which under 6.5% are seen a single time; around 5.6% belongs to the top ten. Time point indicated: patch test 2, 6 weeks after DPC sensitization. The treatment denotes: therapeutic diphenylcyclopropenone sensitization with weekly scalp DPC. The starting material was whole blood, obtained in connection with sensitization to the hapten diphenylcyclopropenone (DPC). The gene calls are TRBV5-1 and TRBJ1-1; D uncertain. This clonotype was obtained from a woman aged 18-29 years with alopecia areata. Some clones in this sample may be carry-over from other donors' samples. In nucleotides, the CDR3 is TGCGCCAGCAGCTTGACTGACGGCGCGAACACTGAAGCTTTCTTT. Its protein is CASSLTDGANTEAFF. Drawing the rest from reference TRBV5-1 and TRBJ1-1, the complete variable domain is KAGVTQTPRYLIKTRGQQVTLSCSPISGHRSVSWYQQTPGQGLQFLFEYFSETQRNKGNFPGRFSGRQFSNSRSEMNVSTLELGDSALYLCASSLTDGANTEAFFGQGTRLTVV.